This T cell receptor (beta chain) was profiled in a study of blood T cell repertoires in COVID-19. Repertoires were generated with immunoSEQ multiplex PCR, while TCRdb's copy carries only in-frame clones and drops some. The sample contains 250,000 to 350,000 clones, around 90% of which appear only once. Per germline, CDR1 SGHVS and CDR2 FQNEAQ. Germline trimming cut 5 bases from V and 4 bases from J; bases unmatched to any gene: 11. This CDR3 spans 16 amino acids. Recruitment covered about two dozen US areas and drew participants whose ages spanned about 18 to 95 years. V usage is TRBV7-8 and J usage is TRBJ2-7, with 10 bases that match TRBD1. The sample comprised PBMCs or T cells enriched from blood (not recorded which). This sequence originates from a woman in her sixties or seventies in a cohort exposed to, infected with or recovered from COVID-19 (not recorded which). The CDR3 protein is CASSKPRDRGRYEQYF. Here the CDR3 DNA reads TGTGCCAGCAGCAAACCCCGGGACAGGGGTCGATACGAGCAGTACTTC. Variable domain in full (rest from reference TRBV7-8 and TRBJ2-7): GAGVSQSPRYKVAKRGQDVALRCDPISGHVSLFWYQQALGQGPEFLTYFQNEAQLDKSGLPSDRFFAERPEGSVSTLKIQRTQQEDSAVYLCASSKPRDRGRYEQYFGPGTRLTVT.